This entry is about one TCR beta chain. V lost 4 bases and J lost 6; bases outside the gene matches: 6. The CDR3 is 17 residues long. Germline CDR1 LGHDT, CDR2 YNNKEL (reference sequence). As processed by the authors: Using reference gene primer amplification, nucleated cell counts were estimated. Sequencing used immunoSEQ multiplex PCR; TCRdb keeps in-frame clones, though not all of them. The V and J calls and clone size come from that table; D and trimming were worked out from the DNA. The table shows about 15,000 clones, with roughly 88% occurring only once. This record comes from a study of blood T cell repertoires in COVID-19. Study as a whole: From the United States, Italy and Spain came samples of acute and convalescent COVID-19. T cells, B-cell-depleted T cells, or PBMCs supplied cDNA or gDNA.

The source is a human donor in a cohort sampled during active COVID-19. Specimen: peripheral blood. The chain has TRBV3-1 (or the pseudogene TRBV3-2) and TRBJ2-2; 15 bases are shared with TRBD2. In DNA, the CDR3 is TGTGCCAGCAGCCGGTCCGGGACTAGCGGGAGGTCCGGGGAGCTGTTTTTT. Translation: CASSRSGTSGRSGELFF.